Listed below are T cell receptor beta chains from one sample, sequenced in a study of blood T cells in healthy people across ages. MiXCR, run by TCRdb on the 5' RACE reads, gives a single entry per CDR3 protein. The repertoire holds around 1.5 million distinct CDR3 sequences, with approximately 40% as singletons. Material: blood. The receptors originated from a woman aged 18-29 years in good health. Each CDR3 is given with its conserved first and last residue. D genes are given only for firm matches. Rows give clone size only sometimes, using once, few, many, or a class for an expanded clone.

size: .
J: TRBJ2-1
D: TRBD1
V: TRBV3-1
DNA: TGTGCCAGCAGCCAAAAAAGGGGGACAGGGATCAATGAGCAGTTCTTC
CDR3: CASSQKRGTGINEQFF

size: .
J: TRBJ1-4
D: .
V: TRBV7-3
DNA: TGTGCCAGCAGCTTAAGGTGCAGGGCTTCTGAAAAACTGTTTTTT
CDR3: CASSLRCRASEKLFF

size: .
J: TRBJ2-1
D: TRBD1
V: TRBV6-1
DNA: TGTGCCAGCAGTGAAGGGGACAGCCTTTACAATGAGCAGTTCTTC
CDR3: CASSEGDSLYNEQFF

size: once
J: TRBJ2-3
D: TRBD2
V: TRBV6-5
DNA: TGTGCCAGCAGCGTAGCGGGAAGGGCAGATACGCAGTATTTT
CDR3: CASSVAGRADTQYF

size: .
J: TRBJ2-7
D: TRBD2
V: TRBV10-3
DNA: TGTGCCATTCGGGGGGGAGAGGGAGAACCTGAGCAGTACTTC
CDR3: CAIRGGEGEPEQYF

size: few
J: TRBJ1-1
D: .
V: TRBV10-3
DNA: TGTGCCATCAGCCTGGACCCGAAGAACACTGAAGCTTTCTTT
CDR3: CAISLDPKNTEAFF

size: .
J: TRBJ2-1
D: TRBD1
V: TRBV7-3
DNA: TGTGCCAGCAGCCAAACAGGGGGTTGGAATGAGCAGTTCTTC
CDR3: CASSQTGGWNEQFF

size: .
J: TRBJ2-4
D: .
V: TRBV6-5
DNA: TGTGCCAGCAGCCAAGGAGGTCTAGCCAAAATCATTCAGTACTTC
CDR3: CASSQGGLAKIIQYF

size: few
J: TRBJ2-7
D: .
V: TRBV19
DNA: TGTGCCAGTAGTATCCAGGGAGCGCCCTACGAGCAGTACTTC
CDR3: CASSIQGAPYEQYF

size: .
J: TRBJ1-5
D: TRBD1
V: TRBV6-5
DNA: TGTGCCAGCAGTTACGCCCAGGGGGCCTTTAGCAATCAGCCCCAGCATTTT
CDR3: CASSYAQGAFSNQPQHF

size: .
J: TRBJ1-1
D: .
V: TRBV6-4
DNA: TGTGCCAGCAGTGAATATGCGACAGAGAACACTGAAGCTTTCTTT
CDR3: CASSEYATENTEAFF

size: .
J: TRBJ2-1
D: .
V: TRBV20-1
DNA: TGCAGTGCTACGTCCATTTCGGGGATAGGGAGTGAGAAGTTCTTC
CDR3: CSATSISGIGSEKFF

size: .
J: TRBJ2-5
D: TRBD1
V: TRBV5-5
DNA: TGTGCCAGCAGCTTGGAGGGGACAGGGGCGACCCAGTACTTC
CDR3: CASSLEGTGATQYF

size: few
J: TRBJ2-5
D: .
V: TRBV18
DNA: TGTGCCAGCTCCGTCCCGGGGGTCAGGGAGACCCAGTACTTC
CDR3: CASSVPGVRETQYF

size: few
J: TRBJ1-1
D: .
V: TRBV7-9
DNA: TGTGCCAGCAGCCCCCTGGGGGTCACTGAAGCTTTCTTT
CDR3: CASSPLGVTEAFF

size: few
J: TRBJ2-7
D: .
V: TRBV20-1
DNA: TGCAGTGCTAGAGATCGGCAGGGGAACTACGAGCAGTACTTC
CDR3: CSARDRQGNYEQYF

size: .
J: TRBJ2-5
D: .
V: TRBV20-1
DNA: TGCAGTGCTAGGGGAGAGGGCCGTTGGGAGACCCAGTACTTC
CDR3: CSARGEGRWETQYF

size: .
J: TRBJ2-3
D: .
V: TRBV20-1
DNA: TGCAGTGCGAGGCTGGGGGCCGAGGGGACAGATACGCAGTATTTT
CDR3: CSARLGAEGTDTQYF